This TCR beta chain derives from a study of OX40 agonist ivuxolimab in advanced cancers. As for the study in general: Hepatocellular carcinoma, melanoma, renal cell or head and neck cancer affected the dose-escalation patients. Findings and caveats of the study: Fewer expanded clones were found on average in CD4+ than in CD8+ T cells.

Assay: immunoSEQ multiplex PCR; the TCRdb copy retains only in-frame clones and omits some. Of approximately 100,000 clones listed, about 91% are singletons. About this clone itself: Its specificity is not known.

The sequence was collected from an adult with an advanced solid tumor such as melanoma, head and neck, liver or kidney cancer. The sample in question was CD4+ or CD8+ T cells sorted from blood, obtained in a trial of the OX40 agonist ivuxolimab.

CDR3 in DNA: TGTGCCAGCAACCTCCCACAGGGGAGGGGAGAGACCCAGTACTTC. It translates to CASNLPQGRGETQYF. This chain links TRBV28 with TRBJ2-5, with D perhaps assigned TRBD1 or TRBD2 (7 bases each). In germline, CDR1 is MDHEN, CDR2 SYDVKM. With 7 bases removed from V and 4 bases from J, the gap between germline ends came to 19 bases. This CDR3 spans 15 amino acids.